In this sample, the clone carrying this T cell receptor beta chain turned up a few times. As yet, its antigen is unknown. The donors were healthy bone marrow donors. The record originates from a study of cytomegalovirus exposure and HLA in healthy donors. Overall study: Out of 150 million to 200 million T cells, an earlier analysis found over 100 million unique TCR beta sequences in total. Whole-study results and caveats: With later analysis, a missense DCLRE1C variant became linked to TCR beta V- and J-gene trimming.

The study ran its PCR with 60 Vbeta and 13 Jbeta primers. Clones were read by immunoSEQ multiplex PCR, and TCRdb kept only the in-frame ones, dropping some. Of 120,000 to 150,000 clones listed, around 10% are singletons. The CDR3 runs 14 residues. The sample taken for sequencing was PBMCs. The chain links TRBV21-1 to TRBJ2-5; the table assigns TRBD2, which was not confirmed against the DNA. TRBV21-1 is deemed a pseudogene. The receptor comes from a male donor in good health and CMV-seronegative. The CDR3 reads CASSKVGGQETQYF. In nucleotides, the CDR3 is TGTGCCAGCAGCAAAGTGGGAGGGCAAGAGACCCAGTACTTC.